This T cell receptor beta chain was recorded in a study of control samples from healthy donors and cancer patients. TCRdb's copy holds only in-frame clones and misses some; the assay was immunoSEQ multiplex PCR. Here the sample spans over 200,000 clones, 82% being singletons. From germline, CDR1 is LNHDA and CDR2 SQIVND (reference sequence). This CDR3 spans 16 amino acids. The V gene end was trimmed by 1 base and the J gene end by 4 bases; junction bases not matched to a gene: 5. This chain joins TRBV19 and TRBJ1-4; 8 bases are shared with TRBD1. The sequence derives from a woman in her sixties or seventies with lung cancer. Sequencing used PBMCs. DNA of the CDR3: TGTGCCAGTAGTATAGTCAGGGGGCAGTATAATGAAAAACTGTTTTTT. Protein: CASSIVRGQYNEKLFF.